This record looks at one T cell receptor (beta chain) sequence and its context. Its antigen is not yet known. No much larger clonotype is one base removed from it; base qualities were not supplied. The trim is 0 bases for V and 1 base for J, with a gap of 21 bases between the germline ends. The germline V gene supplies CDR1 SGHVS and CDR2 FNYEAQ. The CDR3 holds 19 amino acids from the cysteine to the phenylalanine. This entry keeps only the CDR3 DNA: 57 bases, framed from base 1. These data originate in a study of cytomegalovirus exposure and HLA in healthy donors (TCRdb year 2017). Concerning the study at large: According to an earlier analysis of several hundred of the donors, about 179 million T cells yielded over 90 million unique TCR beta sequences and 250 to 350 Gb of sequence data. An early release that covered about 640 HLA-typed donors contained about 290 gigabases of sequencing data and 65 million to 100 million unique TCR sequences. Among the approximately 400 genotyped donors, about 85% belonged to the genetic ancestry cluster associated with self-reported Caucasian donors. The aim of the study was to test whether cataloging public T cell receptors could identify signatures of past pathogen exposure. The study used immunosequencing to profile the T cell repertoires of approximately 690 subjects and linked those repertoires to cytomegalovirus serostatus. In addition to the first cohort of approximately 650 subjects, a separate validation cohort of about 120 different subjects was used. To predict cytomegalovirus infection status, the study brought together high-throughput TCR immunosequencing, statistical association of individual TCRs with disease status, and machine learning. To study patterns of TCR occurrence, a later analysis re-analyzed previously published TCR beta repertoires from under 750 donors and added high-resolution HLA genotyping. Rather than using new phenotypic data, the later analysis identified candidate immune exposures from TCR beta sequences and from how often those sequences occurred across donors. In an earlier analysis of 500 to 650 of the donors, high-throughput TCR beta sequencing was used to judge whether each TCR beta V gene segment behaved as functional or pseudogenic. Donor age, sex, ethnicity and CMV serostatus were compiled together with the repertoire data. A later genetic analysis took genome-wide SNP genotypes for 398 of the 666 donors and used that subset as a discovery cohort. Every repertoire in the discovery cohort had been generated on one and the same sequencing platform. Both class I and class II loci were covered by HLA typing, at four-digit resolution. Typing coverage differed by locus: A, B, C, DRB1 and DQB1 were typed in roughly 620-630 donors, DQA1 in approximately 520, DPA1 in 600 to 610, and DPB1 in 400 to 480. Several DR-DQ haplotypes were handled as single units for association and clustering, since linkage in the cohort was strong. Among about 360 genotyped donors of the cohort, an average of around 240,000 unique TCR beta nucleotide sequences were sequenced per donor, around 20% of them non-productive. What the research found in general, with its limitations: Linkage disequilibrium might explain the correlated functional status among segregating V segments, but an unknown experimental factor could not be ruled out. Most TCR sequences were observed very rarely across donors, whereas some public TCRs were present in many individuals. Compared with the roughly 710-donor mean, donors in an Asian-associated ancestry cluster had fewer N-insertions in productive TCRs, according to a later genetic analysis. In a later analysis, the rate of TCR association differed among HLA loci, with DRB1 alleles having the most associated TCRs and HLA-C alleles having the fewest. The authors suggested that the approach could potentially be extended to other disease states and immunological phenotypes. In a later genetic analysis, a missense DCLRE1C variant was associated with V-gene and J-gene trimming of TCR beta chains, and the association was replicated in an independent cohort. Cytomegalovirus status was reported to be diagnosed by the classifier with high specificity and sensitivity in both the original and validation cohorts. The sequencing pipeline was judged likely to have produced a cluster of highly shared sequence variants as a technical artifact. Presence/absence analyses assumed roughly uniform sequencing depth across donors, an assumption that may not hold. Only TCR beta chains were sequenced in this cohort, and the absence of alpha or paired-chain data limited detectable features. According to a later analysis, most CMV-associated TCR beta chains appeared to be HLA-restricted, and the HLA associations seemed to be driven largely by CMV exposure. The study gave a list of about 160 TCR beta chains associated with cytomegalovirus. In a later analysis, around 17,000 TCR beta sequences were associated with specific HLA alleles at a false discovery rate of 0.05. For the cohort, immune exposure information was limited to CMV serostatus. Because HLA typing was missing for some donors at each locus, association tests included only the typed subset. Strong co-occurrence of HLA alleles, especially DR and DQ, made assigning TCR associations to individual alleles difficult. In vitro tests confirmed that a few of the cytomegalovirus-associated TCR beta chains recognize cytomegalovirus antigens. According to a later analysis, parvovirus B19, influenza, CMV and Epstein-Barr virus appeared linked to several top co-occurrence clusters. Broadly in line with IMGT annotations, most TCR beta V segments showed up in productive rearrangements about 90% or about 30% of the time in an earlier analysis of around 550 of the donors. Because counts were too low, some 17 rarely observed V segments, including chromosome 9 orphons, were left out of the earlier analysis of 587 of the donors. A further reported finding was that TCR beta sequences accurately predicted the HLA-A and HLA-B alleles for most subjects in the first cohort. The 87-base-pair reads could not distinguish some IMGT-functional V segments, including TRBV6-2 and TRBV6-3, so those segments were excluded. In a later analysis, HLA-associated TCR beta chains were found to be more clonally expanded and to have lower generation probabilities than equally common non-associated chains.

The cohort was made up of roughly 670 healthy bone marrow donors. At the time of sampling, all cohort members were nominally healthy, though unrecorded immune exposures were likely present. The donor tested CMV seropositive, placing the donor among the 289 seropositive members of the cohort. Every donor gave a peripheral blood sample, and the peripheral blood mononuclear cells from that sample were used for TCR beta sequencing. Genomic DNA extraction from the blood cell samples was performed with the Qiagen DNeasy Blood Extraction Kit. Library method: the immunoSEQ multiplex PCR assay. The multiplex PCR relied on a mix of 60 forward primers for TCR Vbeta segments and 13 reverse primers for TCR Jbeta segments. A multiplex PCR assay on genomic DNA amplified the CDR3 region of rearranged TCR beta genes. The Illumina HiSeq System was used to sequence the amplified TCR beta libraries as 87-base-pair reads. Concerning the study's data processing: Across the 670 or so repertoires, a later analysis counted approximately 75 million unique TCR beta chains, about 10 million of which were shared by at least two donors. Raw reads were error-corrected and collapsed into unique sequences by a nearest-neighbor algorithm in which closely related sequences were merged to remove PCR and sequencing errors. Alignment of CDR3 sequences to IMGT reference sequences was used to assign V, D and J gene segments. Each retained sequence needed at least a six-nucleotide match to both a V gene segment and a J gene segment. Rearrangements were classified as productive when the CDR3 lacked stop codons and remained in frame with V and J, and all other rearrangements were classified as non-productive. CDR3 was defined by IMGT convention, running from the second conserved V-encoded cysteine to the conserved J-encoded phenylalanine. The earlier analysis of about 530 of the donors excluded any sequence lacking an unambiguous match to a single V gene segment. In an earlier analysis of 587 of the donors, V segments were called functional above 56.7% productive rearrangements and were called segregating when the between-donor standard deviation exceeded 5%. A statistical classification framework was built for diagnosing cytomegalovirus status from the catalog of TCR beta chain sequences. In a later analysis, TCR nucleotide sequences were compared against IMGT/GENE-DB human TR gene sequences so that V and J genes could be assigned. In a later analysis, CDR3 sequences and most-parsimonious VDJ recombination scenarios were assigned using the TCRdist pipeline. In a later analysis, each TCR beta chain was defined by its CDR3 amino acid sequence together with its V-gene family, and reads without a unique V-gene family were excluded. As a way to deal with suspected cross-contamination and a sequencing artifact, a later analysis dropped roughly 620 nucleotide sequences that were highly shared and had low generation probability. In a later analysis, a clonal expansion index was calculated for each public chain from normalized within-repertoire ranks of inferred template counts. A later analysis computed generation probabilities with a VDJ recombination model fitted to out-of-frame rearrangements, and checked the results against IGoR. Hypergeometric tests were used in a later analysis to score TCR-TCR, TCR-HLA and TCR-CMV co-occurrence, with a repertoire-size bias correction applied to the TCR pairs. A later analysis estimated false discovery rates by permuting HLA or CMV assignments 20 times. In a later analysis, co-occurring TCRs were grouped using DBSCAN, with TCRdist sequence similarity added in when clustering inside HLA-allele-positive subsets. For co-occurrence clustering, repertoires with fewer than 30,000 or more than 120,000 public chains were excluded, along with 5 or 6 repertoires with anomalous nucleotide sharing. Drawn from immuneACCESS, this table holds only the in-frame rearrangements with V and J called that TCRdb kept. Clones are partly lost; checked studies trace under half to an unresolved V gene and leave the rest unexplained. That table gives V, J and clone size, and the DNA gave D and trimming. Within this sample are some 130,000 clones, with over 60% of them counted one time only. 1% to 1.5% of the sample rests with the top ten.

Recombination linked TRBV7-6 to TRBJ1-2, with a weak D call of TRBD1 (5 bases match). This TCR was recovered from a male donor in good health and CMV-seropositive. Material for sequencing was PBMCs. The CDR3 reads CASSLAVGWRDRHNYGYTF. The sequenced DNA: TGTGCCAGCAGCTTAGCGGTTGGGTGGCGGGACCGACATAACTATGGCTACACCTTC.